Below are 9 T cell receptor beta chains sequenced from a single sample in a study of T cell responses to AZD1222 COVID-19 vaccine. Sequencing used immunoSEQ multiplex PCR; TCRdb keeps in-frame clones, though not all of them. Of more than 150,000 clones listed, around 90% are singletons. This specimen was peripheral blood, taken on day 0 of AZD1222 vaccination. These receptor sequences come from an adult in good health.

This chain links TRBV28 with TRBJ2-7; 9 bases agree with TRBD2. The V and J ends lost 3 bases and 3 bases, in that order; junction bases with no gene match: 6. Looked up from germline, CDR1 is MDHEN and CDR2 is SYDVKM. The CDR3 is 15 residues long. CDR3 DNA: TGTGCCAGCAGTTTTCCCCCTAGCGGGAACTACGAGCAGTACTTC. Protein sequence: CASSFPPSGNYEQYF.

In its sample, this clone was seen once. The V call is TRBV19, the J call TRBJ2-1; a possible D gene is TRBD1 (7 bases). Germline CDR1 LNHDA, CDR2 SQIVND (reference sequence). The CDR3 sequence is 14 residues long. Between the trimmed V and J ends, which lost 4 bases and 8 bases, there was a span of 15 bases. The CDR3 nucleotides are TGTGCCAGTAGTACCCGGAGGGACAGAGATGAGCAGTTCTTC. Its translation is CASSTRRDRDEQFF.

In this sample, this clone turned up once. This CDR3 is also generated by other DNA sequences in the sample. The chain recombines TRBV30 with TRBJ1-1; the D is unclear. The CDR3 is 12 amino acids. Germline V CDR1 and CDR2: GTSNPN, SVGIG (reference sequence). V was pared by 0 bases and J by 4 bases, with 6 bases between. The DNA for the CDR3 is TGTGCCTGGAGTGTATTGGGCACTGAAGCTTTCTTT. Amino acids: CAWSVLGTEAFF.

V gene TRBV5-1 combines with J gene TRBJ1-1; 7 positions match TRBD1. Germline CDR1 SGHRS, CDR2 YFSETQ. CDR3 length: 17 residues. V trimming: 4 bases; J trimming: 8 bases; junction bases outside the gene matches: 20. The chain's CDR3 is CASSGMTGLGLGGEAFF. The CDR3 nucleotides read TGCGCCAGCAGCGGTATGACAGGGCTGGGGCTCGGAGGGGAAGCTTTCTTT.

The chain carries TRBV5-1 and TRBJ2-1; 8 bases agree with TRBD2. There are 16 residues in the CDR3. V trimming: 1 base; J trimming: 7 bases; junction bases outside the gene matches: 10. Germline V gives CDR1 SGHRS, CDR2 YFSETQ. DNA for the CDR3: TGCGCCAGCAGCTTGAGTAGCGGGAATATGCAGAATGAGCAGTTCTTC. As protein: CASSLSSGNMQNEQFF.

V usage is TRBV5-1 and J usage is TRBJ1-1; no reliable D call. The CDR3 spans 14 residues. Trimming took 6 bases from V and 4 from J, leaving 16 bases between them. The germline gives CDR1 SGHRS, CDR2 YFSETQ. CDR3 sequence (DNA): TGCGCCAGCACCGCCGGAGGGTCGGGCACTGAAGCTTTCTTT. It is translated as CASTAGGSGTEAFF.

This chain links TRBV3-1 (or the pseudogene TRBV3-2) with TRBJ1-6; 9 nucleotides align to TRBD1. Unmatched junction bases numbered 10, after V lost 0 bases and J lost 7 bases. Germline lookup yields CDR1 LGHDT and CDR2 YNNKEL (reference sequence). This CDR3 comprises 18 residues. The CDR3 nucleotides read TGTGCCAGCAGCCAAGATCGGACAGGGGCCTTTGGAAATTCACCCCTCCACTTT. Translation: CASSQDRTGAFGNSPLHF.

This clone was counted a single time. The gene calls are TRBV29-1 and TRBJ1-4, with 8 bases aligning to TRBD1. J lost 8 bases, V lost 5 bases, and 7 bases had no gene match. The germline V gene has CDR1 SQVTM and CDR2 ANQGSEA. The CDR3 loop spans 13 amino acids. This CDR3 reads CSVRTGQVEKLFF. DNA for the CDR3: TGCAGCGTTCGAACGGGACAGGTCGAAAAACTGTTTTTT.

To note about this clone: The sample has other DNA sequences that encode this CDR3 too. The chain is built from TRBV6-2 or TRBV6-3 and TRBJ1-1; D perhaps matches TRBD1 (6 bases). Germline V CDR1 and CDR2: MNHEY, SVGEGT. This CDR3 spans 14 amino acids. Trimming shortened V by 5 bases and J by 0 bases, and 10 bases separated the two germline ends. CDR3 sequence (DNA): TGTGCCAGCAGTCCCGGACAGTTGAACACTGAAGCTTTCTTT. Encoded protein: CASSPGQLNTEAFF.